Given below is one T cell receptor (beta chain) in context. This specimen belongs to a study of T cell changes during pregnancy in multiple sclerosis. Clones were sequenced by immunoSEQ multiplex PCR, and TCRdb holds only the in-frame ones, with some missing. The sample records about 80,000 clones, about 94% being singletons. The CDR3 spans 22 residues. This TCR came from a female donor in good health, enrolled as a control in a pregnancy study. The starting material was peripheral blood, obtained in the second trimester of pregnancy. V usage is TRBV12-1 and J usage is TRBJ2-6; TRBD2, the D gene given by the table, was not confirmed from the DNA. TRBV12-1 is flagged as a pseudogene. The CDR3, as DNA: TGTGCCAGCAGCTCAACCAGACCGAGAACTAGCGTAAAGAGCTCTGGGGCCAACGTCCTGACTTTC. Its translation: CASSSTRPRTSVKSSGANVLTF.